These T cell receptor beta chains were read from a single sample in a study of blood T cell repertoires in COVID-19. Assay used: immunoSEQ multiplex PCR; TCRdb lists only in-frame clones, some missing. The repertoire includes some 320,000 clones, around 92% of them detected once, and approximately 12% sits in the top ten. Sequencing used peripheral blood. These receptors were taken from a woman aged 25 to 45 with COVID-19, enrolled during active disease. Each CDR3 is given with its conserved first and last residue.

V gene: TRBV2; J gene: TRBJ1-1; CDR3 protein: CASNVQGVAEAFF
V gene: TRBV11-3; J gene: TRBJ2-1; CDR3 protein: CASSSRGGLDNEQFF
V gene: TRBV6-6; J gene: TRBJ1-1; CDR3 protein: CASRPGGRLAEAFF
V gene: TRBV7-2; J gene: TRBJ1-2; CDR3 protein: CASSLRRPGRSDGYTF
V gene: TRBV19; J gene: TRBJ2-1; CDR3 protein: CASSPSPYNEQFF
V gene: TRBV27; J gene: TRBJ1-5; CDR3 protein: CASSFTTGGNQPQHF
V gene: TRBV28; J gene: TRBJ2-7; CDR3 protein: CASSDRDGGREQYF
V gene: TRBV6-5; J gene: TRBJ2-3; CDR3 protein: CASSSPGGSPDTQYF
V gene: TRBV18; J gene: TRBJ2-3; CDR3 protein: CASSLPGLRADTQYF
V gene: TRBV9; J gene: TRBJ2-3; CDR3 protein: CASSPRTSGEQYF
V gene: TRBV12-3/TRBV12-4; J gene: TRBJ1-2; CDR3 protein: CASSFTVYGYTF